The 24 T cell receptor beta chains in this list originate from one sample, sequenced in a study of beta chain features in type 1 diabetes. Study-wide points: Moderately but significantly shorter TCRB CDR3s were found in Type 1 diabetes patients in all four CD4+ subsets.

Reverse transcribing all isolated RNA meant expressed TCRB transcripts were sequenced. Profiling relied on immunoSEQ multiplex PCR, and the TCRdb table lists in-frame clones only, not all of them. The data show about 150,000 clones, 7% to 9.5% seen once. Their specific antigens are unknown. The material sequenced was central memory CD4+ T cells from blood. Source of these receptors: a woman aged 30 to 39 with type 1 diabetes.

The V call is TRBV19, the J call TRBJ1-2, with TRBD1 as a possible D gene (6 bases). Per germline, CDR1 LNHDA and CDR2 SQIVND (reference sequence). The CDR3 sequence is 14 residues long. Trimming left V 6 bases short and J 6 bases short, with 17 bases between. As DNA, the CDR3 is TGTGCCAGTAGGGCAGGGGACCTAGTTCATGGCTACACCTTC. It yields the protein CASRAGDLVHGYTF.

This clone has a handful of counts. The rearrangement links TRBV4-2 to TRBJ2-4; D is uncertain. Trimming cost V 0 bases and J 7 bases, with 7 bases left between them. The CDR3 has 13 amino acids. The germline CDR1 and CDR2 sequences are LGHNA and YNFKEQ. The CDR3 is CASSQDSVNIQYF. The CDR3 DNA reads as TGTGCCAGCAGCCAAGATTCAGTCAACATTCAGTACTTC.

This clone came up many times. CDR3 sequence (DNA): TGTGCCAGCGGTCCGAGGACTTATGGCTACACCTTC. This sequence encodes CASGPRTYGYTF. The genes are TRBV28 and TRBJ1-2, with D unclear. Looked up from germline, CDR1 is MDHEN and CDR2 is SYDVKM. V shed 8 bases and J shed 5 bases, with 12 bases lying between them. The CDR3 is made up of 12 amino acids.

A single count supports this clone. DNA for the CDR3: TGTGCCAGCAGTCTTGTGTACACAGATACGCAGTATTTT. It codes for CASSLVYTDTQYF. The J gene is TRBJ2-3, the V gene TRBV6-5, with D unresolved. This CDR3 contains 13 residues. Trimming stripped 5 bases from V and 2 bases from J, with 8 bases between. The V gene's germline CDR1 is MNHEY and CDR2 SVGAGI.

The V gene is TRBV28, the J gene TRBJ1-5; possibly TRBD1 for D (5 bases). The V gene's germline CDR1 is MDHEN and CDR2 SYDVKM. The CDR3 length is 13 residues. The V end was cut by 7 bases, the J end by 4 bases, with 11 bases between. The CDR3 reads CASNSRGNQPQHF. The CDR3 nucleotides are TGTGCCAGCAATTCTCGGGGGAATCAGCCCCAGCATTTT.

The CDR3 loop is CASSPGQATNEKLFF. In DNA, the CDR3 is TGTGCCAGCAGCCCTGGACAGGCGACTAATGAAAAACTGTTTTTT. V usage is TRBV5-4 and J usage is TRBJ1-4; 7 bases line up with TRBD1. Germline CDR1 and CDR2: SGHNT and YYREEE (reference sequence). The CDR3 spans 15 residues. With V trimmed by 4 bases and J by 2 bases, 5 bases remained unmatched.

This sequence joins TRBV15 and TRBJ2-1; 8 positions match TRBD2. V was clipped by 8 bases and J by 3 bases; unmatched bases: 12. CDR1 LNHNV and CDR2 YYDKDF come from the germline V gene (reference sequence). CDR3 size: 16 residues. CDR3 region: CATQASFSGDYNEQFF. Here the CDR3 DNA reads TGTGCCACCCAAGCTTCCTTTAGCGGGGACTACAATGAGCAGTTCTTC.

This chain uses TRBV6-5 with TRBJ1-1, with D hard to call. Germline CDR1 MNHEY, CDR2 SVGAGI. V was clipped by 6 bases and J by 0 bases, with 5 bases between them. This CDR3 is 12 amino acids long. The CDR3, as DNA: TGTGCCAGCAGCCTCTTGAACACTGAAGCTTTCTTT. Residues: CASSLLNTEAFF.

This clone was detected only a few times. Additional DNA sequences in this sample encode the identical CDR3. V is TRBV18 and J is TRBJ2-5; weak D call: TRBD1 (6 bases). The germline V and J ends were trimmed by 0 bases and 5 bases, with 10 bases remaining between them. From germline, CDR1 is KGHSH and CDR2 LQKENI. The CDR3 is 14 amino acids. The CDR3 region has the DNA TGTGCCAGCTCACCACCGGGGGCCGGGGAGACCCAGTACTTC. This translates into CASSPPGAGETQYF. Drawing the rest from reference TRBV18 and TRBJ2-5, the complete variable domain is NAGVMQNPRHLVRRRGQEARLRCSPMKGHSHVYWYRQLPEEGLKFMVYLQKENIIDESGMPKERFSAEFPKEGPSILRIQQVVRGDSAAYFCASSPPGAGETQYFGPGTRLLVL.

This clone was seen a handful of times. The rearrangement joins TRBV28 to TRBJ1-2; no reliable D call. The germline gives CDR1 MDHEN, CDR2 SYDVKM. The V end lost 2 bases, the J end lost 8 bases, and 9 bases lay between the germline ends. There are 12 residues in the CDR3. The DNA of the CDR3 is TGTGCCAGCAGTTTAAACGCTCAGGGCTACACCTTC. Translation gives CASSLNAQGYTF.

The chain carries TRBV28 and TRBJ2-7; TRBD2 matches 7 bases. V was pared by 4 bases and J by 2 bases, with 8 bases of the junction left unmatched. Germline V lookup: CDR1 MDHEN, CDR2 SYDVKM. The CDR3 contains 15 residues. CDR3 nucleotides: TGTGCCAGCAGTTCCCTAGGGCTAGCGGCCTACGAGCAGTACTTC. Translation: CASSSLGLAAYEQYF.

This CDR3 reads CAISDHTGGRSYGYTF. The CDR3 region has the DNA TGTGCCATCAGTGACCACACAGGGGGCAGGAGCTATGGCTACACCTTC. This rearrangement joins TRBV10-3 to TRBJ1-2, with TRBD1 identical over 9 bases. Germline CDR1 reads ENHRY; CDR2 reads SYGVKD. Trimming cost V 3 bases and J 4 bases; bases outside gene matches: 9. The CDR3 has 16 residues.

This clone turned up a few times. The chain recombines TRBV7-9 with TRBJ1-5; 8 positions agree with TRBD1. V shed 4 bases, J shed 7 bases, and the junction held 6 bases outside the gene matches. The CDR3 sequence is 14 residues long. Germline CDR1 SEHNR, CDR2 FQNEAQ (reference sequence). CDR3 nucleotide sequence: TGTGCCAGCAGCTCCTCAGGGGGCGCGCAGCCCCAGCATTTT. Its protein product is CASSSSGGAQPQHF.

This clone was found a few times. This chain joins TRBV19 and TRBJ1-1; TRBD1 might be the D (5 bases). V lost 6 bases, J lost 1 base, and 12 bases lay in between. This CDR3 region has 14 residues. Germline V CDR1 and CDR2: LNHDA, SQIVND (reference sequence). The CDR3 spells CASRMDGQNTEAFF. CDR3 sequence (DNA): TGTGCCAGTAGGATGGACGGACAGAACACTGAAGCTTTCTTT.

The sample holds a few counts of this clone. The genes are TRBV6-6 and TRBJ1-5; TRBD1 matches 9 bases. The CDR3 has 15 residues. V lost 4 bases, J lost 11 bases, and 12 bases stayed unmatched. CDR1 MNHNY and CDR2 SVGAGI come from the germline V gene (reference sequence). The DNA of the CDR3 is TGTGCCAGCAGTTTAGCGGGACAGGGTCTAAGGGCCCAGCATTTT. Protein sequence: CASSLAGQGLRAQHF.

In this sample, this clone turned up a few times. The J gene is TRBJ2-1, the V gene TRBV19; 7 bases are shared with TRBD2. Germline CDR1 reads LNHDA; CDR2 reads SQIVND (reference sequence). V lost 3 bases, J lost 7 bases, and 9 bases stayed unmatched. The CDR3 spans 15 residues. This chain's CDR3 is CASSIAGRVSNEQFF. The CDR3 DNA sequence: TGTGCCAGTAGTATCGCGGGGAGGGTGTCTAATGAGCAGTTCTTC.

This chain connects TRBV29-1 to TRBJ2-3, with 7 bases identical to TRBD1. This CDR3 is built from 13 residues. With V trimmed by 7 bases and J by 3 bases, 7 bases remained unmatched. CDR1 and CDR2 from the germline V gene are SQVTM and ANQGSEA. Here the CDR3 reads CSATGATTDTQYF. The DNA for the CDR3 is TGCAGCGCCACAGGGGCTACGACAGATACGCAGTATTTT.

The rearrangement uses TRBV25-1 and TRBJ2-2, with D tentatively TRBD1 (5 bases). The CDR3 runs to 16 residues. Germline V lookup: CDR1 MGHDK, CDR2 SYGVNS. Trimming removed 2 bases from V and 4 bases from J, with 14 bases in between. CDR3 nucleotide sequence: TGTGCCAGCAGTGAAGGTTTGGCAGGGCTCACCGGGGAGCTGTTTTTT. It codes for CASSEGLAGLTGELFF. The full variable domain, in which reference TRBV25-1 and TRBJ2-2 provide the parts outside the CDR3, is EADIYQTPRYLVIGTGKKITLECSQTMGHDKMYWYQQDPGMELHLIHYSYGVNSTEKGDLSSESTVSRIRTEHFPLTLESARPSHTSQYLCASSEGLAGLTGELFFGEGSRLTVL.

This clone was recorded a few times. The chain carries TRBV6-6 and TRBJ1-2; D is perhaps TRBD1 (5 bases). V dropped 6 bases and J dropped 1 base, with 12 bases sitting between them. The CDR3 runs 14 residues. CDR1 is MNHNY, CDR2 SVGAGI, per germline (reference sequence). The CDR3: CASSTGDLNYGYTF. Here the CDR3 DNA reads TGTGCCAGCAGCACGGGGGATCTTAACTATGGCTACACCTTC.

The CDR3 reads CASSVADRGQPQHF. The DNA of the CDR3 is TGTGCCAGCAGCGTAGCAGACAGAGGTCAGCCCCAGCATTTT. The chain carries TRBV9 and TRBJ1-5; weak D call: TRBD1 (5 bases). Germline lookup yields CDR1 SGDLS and CDR2 YYNGEE. V lost 0 bases and J lost 6, with 10 bases in between. This CDR3 spans 14 amino acids.

This clone was observed a handful of times. The chain uses TRBV11-2 and TRBJ1-2; possible D gene TRBD1, 5 bases. The V gene's germline CDR1 is SGHAT and CDR2 FQNNGV. V was clipped by 7 bases and J by 4 bases, with 19 bases between them. The CDR3 is 15 residues long. The CDR3 bases are TGTGCCAGCATCACCACGACAGCCCTCGGCTATGGCTACACCTTC. As protein: CASITTTALGYGYTF.

This clone was seen a few times. The chain carries TRBV15 and TRBJ2-3, with 9 bases that match TRBD2. This CDR3 has 17 amino acids. The germline V gene encodes CDR1 LNHNV and CDR2 YYDKDF (reference sequence). V lost 3 bases to trimming and J lost 0 bases; unmatched junction nucleotides: 7. The CDR3 nucleotides read TGTGCCACCAGCAGTAGACTAGCGGCCACTAGCACAGATACGCAGTATTTT. It yields the protein CATSSRLAATSTDTQYF.

J is TRBJ2-5 and V is TRBV7-9; 7 nucleotides line up with TRBD2. The germline V gene encodes CDR1 SEHNR and CDR2 FQNEAQ (reference sequence). Trimming took 2 bases from V and 4 from J; bases not matched to a gene: 7. The CDR3 extends over 15 amino acids. The CDR3: CASSLYAGEGETQYF. CDR3 in DNA: TGTGCCAGCAGCTTATATGCGGGAGAAGGAGAGACCCAGTACTTC.

V gene TRBV28 combines with J gene TRBJ1-2; D is ambiguous. V gave up 1 base and J gave up 2 bases, with 8 bases separating them. The CDR3 contains 14 residues. Germline CDR1 and CDR2: MDHEN and SYDVKM. The CDR3 is CASSLLGGNYGYTF. CDR3 in DNA: TGTGCCAGCAGTTTATTAGGAGGGAACTATGGCTACACCTTC.